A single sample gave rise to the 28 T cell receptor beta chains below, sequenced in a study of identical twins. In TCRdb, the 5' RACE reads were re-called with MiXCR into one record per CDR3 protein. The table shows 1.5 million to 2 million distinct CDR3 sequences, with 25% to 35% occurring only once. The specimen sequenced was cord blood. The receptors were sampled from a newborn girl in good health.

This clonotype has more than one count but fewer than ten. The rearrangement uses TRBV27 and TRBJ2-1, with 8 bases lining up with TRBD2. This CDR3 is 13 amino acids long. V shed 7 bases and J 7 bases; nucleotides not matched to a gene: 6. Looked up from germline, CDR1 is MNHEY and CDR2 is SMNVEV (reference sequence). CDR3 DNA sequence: TGTGCCAGCATGGGGACTAGACGTAATGAGCAGTTCTTC. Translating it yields CASMGTRRNEQFF.

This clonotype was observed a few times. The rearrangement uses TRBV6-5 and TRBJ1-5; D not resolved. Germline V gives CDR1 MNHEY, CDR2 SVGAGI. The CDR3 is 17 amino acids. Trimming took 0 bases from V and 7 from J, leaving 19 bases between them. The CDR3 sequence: CASSYSMSGCGHQPQHF. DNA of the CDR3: TGTGCCAGCAGTTACTCGATGTCAGGCTGCGGCCACCAGCCCCAGCATTTT.

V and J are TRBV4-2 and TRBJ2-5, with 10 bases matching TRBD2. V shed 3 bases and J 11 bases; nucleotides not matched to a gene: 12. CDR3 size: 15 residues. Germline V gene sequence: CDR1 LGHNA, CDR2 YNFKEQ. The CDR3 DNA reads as TGTGCCAGCAGCCATGGCGGACTAGCGGACAATGAGCAGTACTTC. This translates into CASSHGGLADNEQYF.

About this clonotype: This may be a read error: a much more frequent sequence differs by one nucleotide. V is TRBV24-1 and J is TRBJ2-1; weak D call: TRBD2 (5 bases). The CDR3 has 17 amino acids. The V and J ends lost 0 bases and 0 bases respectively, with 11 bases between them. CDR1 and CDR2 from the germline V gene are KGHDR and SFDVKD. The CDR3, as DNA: TGTGCCACCAGTGATTTGGGAGGCTTTAGCTCCTACAATGAGCAGTTCTTC. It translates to CATSDLGGFSSYNEQFF.

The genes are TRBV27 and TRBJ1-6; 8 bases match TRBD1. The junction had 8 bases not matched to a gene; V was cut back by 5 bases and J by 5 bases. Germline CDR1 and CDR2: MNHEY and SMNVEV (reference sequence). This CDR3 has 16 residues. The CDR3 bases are TGTGCCAGCAGTCCCAAGACAGGGGCGAATAATTCACCCCTCCACTTT. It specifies CASSPKTGANNSPLHF.

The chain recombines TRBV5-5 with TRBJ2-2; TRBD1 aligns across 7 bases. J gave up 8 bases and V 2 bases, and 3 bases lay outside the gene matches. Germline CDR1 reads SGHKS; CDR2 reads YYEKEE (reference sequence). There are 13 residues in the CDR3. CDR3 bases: TGTGCCAGCAGCTTTGGGGGACAGGGGGAGCTGTTTTTT. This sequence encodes CASSFGGQGELFF.

CDR3 nucleotide sequence: TGTGCCAGCAGCGTAGATGGGGCCTACAATGAGCAGTTCTTC. Amino acids: CASSVDGAYNEQFF. The chain couples TRBV9 to TRBJ2-1; D gene ambiguous. Germline V gene data show CDR1 as SGDLS and CDR2 as YYNGEE. Trimming removed 0 bases at V and 2 bases at J, with 6 bases between. This CDR3 spans 14 amino acids.

As DNA, the CDR3 is TGTGCCACCAGCCCCGCGGCTGCTGGTAATTCACCCCTCCACTTT. It is translated as CATSPAAAGNSPLHF. The gene calls are TRBV15 and TRBJ1-6; D is uncertain. The germline V gene encodes CDR1 LNHNV and CDR2 YYDKDF (reference sequence). Trimming pared 5 bases from V and 6 bases from J, leaving 14 bases between. The CDR3 length is 15 residues.

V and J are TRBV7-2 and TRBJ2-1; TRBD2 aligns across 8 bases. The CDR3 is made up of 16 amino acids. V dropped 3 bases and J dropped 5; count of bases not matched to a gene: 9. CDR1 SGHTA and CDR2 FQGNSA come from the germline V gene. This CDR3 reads CASSFRPLAGDNEQFF. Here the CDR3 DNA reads TGTGCCAGCAGCTTTCGTCCGCTAGCGGGTGACAATGAGCAGTTCTTC.

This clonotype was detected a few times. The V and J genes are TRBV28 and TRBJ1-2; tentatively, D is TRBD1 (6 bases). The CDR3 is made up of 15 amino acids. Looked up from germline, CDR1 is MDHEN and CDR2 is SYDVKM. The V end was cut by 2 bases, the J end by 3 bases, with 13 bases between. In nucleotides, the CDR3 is TGTGCCAGCAGTTTACTGAGGGGGGGGGACTATGGCTACACCTTC. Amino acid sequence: CASSLLRGGDYGYTF.

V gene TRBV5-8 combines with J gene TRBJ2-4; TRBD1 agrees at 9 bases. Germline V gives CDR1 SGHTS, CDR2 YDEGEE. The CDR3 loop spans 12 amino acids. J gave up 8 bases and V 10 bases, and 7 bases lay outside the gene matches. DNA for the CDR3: TGTGCCGGGGACAGGGAGGAGGACATTCAGTACTTC. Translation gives CAGDREEDIQYF.

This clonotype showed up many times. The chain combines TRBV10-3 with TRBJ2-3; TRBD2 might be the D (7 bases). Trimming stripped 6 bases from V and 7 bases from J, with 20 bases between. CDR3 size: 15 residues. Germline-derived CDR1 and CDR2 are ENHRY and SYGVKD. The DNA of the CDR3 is TGTGCCATCAGAGGAGCGGGACATGCCCGGTATACGCAGTATTTT. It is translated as CAIRGAGHARYTQYF.

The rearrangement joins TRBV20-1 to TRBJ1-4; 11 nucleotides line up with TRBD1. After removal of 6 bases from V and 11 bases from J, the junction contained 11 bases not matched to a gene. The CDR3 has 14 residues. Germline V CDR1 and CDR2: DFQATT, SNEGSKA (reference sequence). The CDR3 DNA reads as TGCAGTGCCCCAGTCGGACAGGGGGCCCCCAAACTGTTTTTT. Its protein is CSAPVGQGAPKLFF.

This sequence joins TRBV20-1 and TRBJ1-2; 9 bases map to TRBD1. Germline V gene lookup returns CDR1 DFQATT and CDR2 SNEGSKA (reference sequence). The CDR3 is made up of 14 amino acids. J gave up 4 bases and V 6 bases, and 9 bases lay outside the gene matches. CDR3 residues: CSATTGGEGYGYTF. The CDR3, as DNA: TGCAGTGCAACCACAGGGGGCGAGGGCTATGGCTACACCTTC.

DNA of the CDR3: TGTGCCATCAAAAATTTATACAATGAGCAGTTCTTC. It is translated as CAIKNLYNEQFF. The chain has TRBV10-3 and TRBJ2-1; D unclear. The CDR3 has 12 residues. The V gene lost 7 bases and the J gene lost 4 bases, with 8 bases spanning the gap. The germline V gene encodes CDR1 ENHRY and CDR2 SYGVKD.

For the CDR3, the DNA is TGCAGCTCCGGCTGGGACACTGAAGCTTTCTTT. As protein: CSSGWDTEAFF. This rearrangement joins TRBV29-1 to TRBJ1-1; D gene ambiguous. CDR3 length equals 11 residues. CDR1 SQVTM and CDR2 ANQGSEA come from the germline V gene. V lost 8 bases, J lost 3 bases, and 10 bases lay in between.

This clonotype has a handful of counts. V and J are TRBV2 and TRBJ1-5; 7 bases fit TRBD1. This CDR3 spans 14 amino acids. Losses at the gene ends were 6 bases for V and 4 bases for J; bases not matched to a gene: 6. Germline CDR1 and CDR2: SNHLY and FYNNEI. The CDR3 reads CASSVTGENQPQHF. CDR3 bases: TGTGCCAGCAGCGTTACAGGGGAGAATCAGCCCCAGCATTTT.

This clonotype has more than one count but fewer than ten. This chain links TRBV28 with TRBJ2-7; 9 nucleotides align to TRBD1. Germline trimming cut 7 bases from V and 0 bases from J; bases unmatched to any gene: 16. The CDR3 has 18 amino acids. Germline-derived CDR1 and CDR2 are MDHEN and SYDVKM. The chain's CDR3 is CASNKQGAKANRSYEQYF. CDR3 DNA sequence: TGTGCCAGCAATAAACAGGGGGCGAAAGCAAACCGCTCCTACGAGCAGTACTTC. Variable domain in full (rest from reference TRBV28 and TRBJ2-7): DVKVTQSSRYLVKRTGEKVFLECVQDMDHENMFWYRQDPGLGLRLIYFSYDVKMKEKGDIPEGYSVSREKKERFSLILESASTNQTSMYLCASNKQGAKANRSYEQYFGPGTRLTVT.

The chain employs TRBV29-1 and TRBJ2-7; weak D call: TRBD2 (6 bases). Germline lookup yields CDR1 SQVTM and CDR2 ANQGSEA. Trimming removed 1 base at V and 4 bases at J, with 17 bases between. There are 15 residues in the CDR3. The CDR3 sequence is CSVEGGDRSSYEQYF. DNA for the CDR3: TGCAGCGTTGAAGGGGGGGACCGTTCTTCTTACGAGCAGTACTTC.

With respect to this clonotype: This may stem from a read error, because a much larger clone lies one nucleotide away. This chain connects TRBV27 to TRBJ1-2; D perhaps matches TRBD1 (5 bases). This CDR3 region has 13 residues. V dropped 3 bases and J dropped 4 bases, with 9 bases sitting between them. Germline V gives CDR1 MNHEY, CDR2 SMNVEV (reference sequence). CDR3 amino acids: CASSFDRTYGYTF. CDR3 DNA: TGTGCCAGCAGTTTTGACAGAACCTATGGCTACACCTTC.

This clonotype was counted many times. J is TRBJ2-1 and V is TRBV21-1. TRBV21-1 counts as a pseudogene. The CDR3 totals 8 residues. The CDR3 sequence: CASSLQFF. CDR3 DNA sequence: TGTGCCAGCAGCCTGCAGTTCTTC.

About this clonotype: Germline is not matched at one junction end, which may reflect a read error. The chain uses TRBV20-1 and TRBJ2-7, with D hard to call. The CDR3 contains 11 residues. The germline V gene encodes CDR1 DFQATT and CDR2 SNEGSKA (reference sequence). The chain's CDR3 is CNARPNYEQYF. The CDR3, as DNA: TGCAATGCTAGACCGAACTACGAGCAGTACTTC.

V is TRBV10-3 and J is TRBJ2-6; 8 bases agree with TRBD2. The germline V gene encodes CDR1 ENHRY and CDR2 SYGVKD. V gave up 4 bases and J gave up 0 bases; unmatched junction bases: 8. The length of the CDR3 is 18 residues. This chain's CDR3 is CAISATGLDSSGANVLTF. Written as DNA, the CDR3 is TGTGCCATCAGTGCGACGGGACTAGATTCCTCTGGGGCCAACGTCCTGACTTTC.

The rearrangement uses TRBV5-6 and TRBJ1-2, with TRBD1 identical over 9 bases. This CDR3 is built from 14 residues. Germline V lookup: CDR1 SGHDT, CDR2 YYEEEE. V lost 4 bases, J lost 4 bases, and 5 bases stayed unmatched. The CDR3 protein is CASSHRGRIYGYTF. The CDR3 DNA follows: TGTGCCAGCAGCCACAGGGGGCGAATCTATGGCTACACCTTC.

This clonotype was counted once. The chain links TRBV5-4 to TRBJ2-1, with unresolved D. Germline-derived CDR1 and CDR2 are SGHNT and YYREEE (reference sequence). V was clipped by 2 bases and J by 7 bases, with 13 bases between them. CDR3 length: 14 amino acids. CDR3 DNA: TGTGCCAGCAGCTTAAGGACCCCCGGGAATGAGCAGTTCTTC. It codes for CASSLRTPGNEQFF.

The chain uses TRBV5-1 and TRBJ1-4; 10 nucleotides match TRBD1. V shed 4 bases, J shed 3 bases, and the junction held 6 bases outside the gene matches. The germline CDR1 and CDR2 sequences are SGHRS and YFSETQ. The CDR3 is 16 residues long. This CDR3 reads CASSTKTGGPNEKLFF. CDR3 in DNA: TGCGCCAGCAGCACGAAGACAGGGGGCCCTAATGAAAAACTGTTTTTT. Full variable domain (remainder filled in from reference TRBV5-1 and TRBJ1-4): KAGVTQTPRYLIKTRGQQVTLSCSPISGHRSVSWYQQTPGQGLQFLFEYFSETQRNKGNFPGRFSGRQFSNSRSEMNVSTLELGDSALYLCASSTKTGGPNEKLFFGSGTQLSVL.

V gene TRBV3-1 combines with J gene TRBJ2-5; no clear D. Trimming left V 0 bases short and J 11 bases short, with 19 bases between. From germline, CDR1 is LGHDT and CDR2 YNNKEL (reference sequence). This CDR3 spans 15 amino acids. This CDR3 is CASSQDLVNLDEQYF. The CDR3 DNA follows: TGTGCCAGCAGCCAAGATCTTGTGAACCTCGATGAGCAGTACTTC.

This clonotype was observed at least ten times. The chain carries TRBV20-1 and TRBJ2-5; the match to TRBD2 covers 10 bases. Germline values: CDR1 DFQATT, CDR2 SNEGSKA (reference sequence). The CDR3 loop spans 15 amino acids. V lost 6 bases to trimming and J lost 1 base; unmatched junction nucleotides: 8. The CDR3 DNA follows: TGCAGTGCCCTTCGGACTAGCGGCCTCCAAGAGACCCAGTACTTC. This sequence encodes CSALRTSGLQETQYF.